These 32 T cell receptor beta chains share one sample of origin, sequenced in a study of blood T cell repertoires in COVID-19. Repertoires were generated with immunoSEQ multiplex PCR, while TCRdb's copy carries only in-frame clones and drops some. Counted here are about 190,000 clones, 65% to 85% occurring once; the ten biggest clones make up around 3.5%. Input material: PBMCs or T cells enriched from blood (not recorded which). These TCRs come from a woman aged 25 to 39 who had recovered from COVID-19.

The chain couples TRBV28 to TRBJ1-5, with 8 positions matching TRBD1. The V gene end was trimmed by 4 bases and the J gene end by 3 bases; junction bases not matched to a gene: 8. Germline V gives CDR1 MDHEN, CDR2 SYDVKM. This CDR3 is built from 16 residues. CDR3 nucleotide sequence: TGTGCCAGCAGTTCTCCTCGGACAGGGCCCAATCAGCCCCAGCATTTT. Translating it yields CASSSPRTGPNQPQHF.

CDR3: CASSLAAGGVEQYF. Written as DNA, the CDR3 is TGTGCCAGCAGCTTAGCTGCAGGGGGCGTCGAGCAGTACTTC. The rearrangement links TRBV7-6 to TRBJ2-7; 8 bases agree with TRBD1. Germline V gene data show CDR1 as SGHVS and CDR2 as FNYEAQ. The V segment lost 0 bases and the J segment 6 bases; nucleotides outside the gene matches: 4. The CDR3 consists of 14 residues.

The genes are TRBV9 and TRBJ1-2, with TRBD1 matching 7 bases. Germline-derived CDR1 and CDR2 are SGDLS and YYNGEE. J lost 4 bases, V lost 4 bases, and 16 bases had no gene match. CDR3 length: 17 amino acids. The CDR3 sequence is CASSPRQGPSVRYGYTF. The CDR3 nucleotides are TGTGCCAGCAGCCCTCGACAGGGCCCCTCTGTGCGCTATGGCTACACCTTC.

The chain has TRBV7-9 and TRBJ1-6; weak D call: TRBD1 (6 bases). CDR3 length: 16 amino acids. V gave up 3 bases and J gave up 9 bases, with 18 bases separating them. Looked up from germline, CDR1 is SEHNR and CDR2 is FQNEAQ (reference sequence). CDR3 residues: CASSFYTGIKGSPLHF. DNA of the CDR3: TGTGCCAGCAGCTTTTATACAGGGATAAAAGGTTCACCCCTCCACTTT.

This chain connects TRBV4-1 to TRBJ1-1; no reliable D call. V shed 1 base and J shed 2 bases, with 8 bases lying between them. CDR1 and CDR2 from the germline V gene are MGHRA and YSYEKL. This CDR3 has 14 amino acids. CDR3 in DNA: TGCGCCAGCAGCCAAGGTTTAACAAACACTGAAGCTTTCTTT. Protein sequence: CASSQGLTNTEAFF.

This rearrangement joins TRBV10-1 to TRBJ1-2; D gene uncertain. This CDR3 is 13 amino acids long. V was trimmed by 3 bases and J by 0 bases, leaving 5 bases between them. Germline V gives CDR1 WNHNN, CDR2 SYGVQD (reference sequence). In nucleotides, the CDR3 is TGCGCCAGCAGTGACAGTTCTAACTATGGCTACACCTTC. This sequence encodes CASSDSSNYGYTF.

The J gene is TRBJ1-5, the V gene TRBV28; D uncertain. The germline CDR1 and CDR2 sequences are MDHEN and SYDVKM. The CDR3 covers 14 residues. V was pared by 6 bases and J by 4 bases, with 13 bases between. The CDR3 spells CASSSGLKNQPQHF. Here the CDR3 DNA reads TGTGCCAGCAGCTCAGGACTGAAAAATCAGCCCCAGCATTTT.

This clone occurred once. J is TRBJ2-3 and V is TRBV7-2, with TRBD2 matching over 8 bases. V shed 2 bases, J shed 3 bases, and the junction held 10 bases outside the gene matches. The CDR3 covers 17 residues. CDR1 is SGHTA, CDR2 FQGNSA, per germline. CDR3 region: CASSLSRGGPRTDTQYF. In nucleotides, the CDR3 is TGTGCCAGCAGCTTATCCCGGGGGGGGCCCAGAACAGATACGCAGTATTTT.

This clone came up a few times. The chain recombines TRBV19 with TRBJ2-1, with TRBD2 identical over 12 bases. The CDR3 spans 16 residues. The junction had 7 bases not matched to a gene; V was cut back by 6 bases and J by 4 bases. Germline assignment: CDR1 LNHDA and CDR2 SQIVND (reference sequence). CDR3 amino acids: CASSLAGGPFYNEQFF. CDR3 in DNA: TGTGCCAGTAGCCTAGCGGGAGGGCCCTTTTACAATGAGCAGTTCTTC.

This clone was detected once. This rearrangement joins TRBV28 to TRBJ1-4; a weak D match, TRBD1 (6 bases). This CDR3 region has 14 residues. Germline-derived CDR1 and CDR2 are MDHEN and SYDVKM. V was trimmed by 8 bases and J by 0 bases, leaving 10 bases between them. The CDR3 sequence: CASLDRSTNEKLFF. CDR3 bases: TGTGCCAGCCTCGACAGGTCAACTAATGAAAAACTGTTTTTT.

This clone was observed once. This chain joins TRBV5-1 and TRBJ1-2; 7 nucleotides align to TRBD1. This CDR3 is built from 14 residues. The junction had 5 bases not matched to a gene; V was cut back by 4 bases and J by 2 bases. The germline gives CDR1 SGHRS, CDR2 YFSETQ. The CDR3 nucleotides are TGCGCCAGCAGCCCTGGGACAGCCAACTATGGCTACACCTTC. Translated: CASSPGTANYGYTF.

The chain recombines TRBV19 with TRBJ1-2; 8 bases agree with TRBD1. Germline V CDR1 and CDR2: LNHDA, SQIVND (reference sequence). Unmatched junction bases numbered 8, after V lost 7 bases and J lost 7 bases. CDR3 length: 13 amino acids. CDR3 loop: CASTATTGGGYTF. For the CDR3, the DNA is TGTGCCAGTACCGCAACTACAGGGGGTGGCTACACCTTC.

The chain recombines TRBV27 with TRBJ2-3; 9 nucleotides match TRBD1. V shed 4 bases, J shed 3 bases, and the junction held 5 bases outside the gene matches. The CDR3 runs to 15 residues. Germline V gene data show CDR1 as MNHEY and CDR2 as SMNVEV (reference sequence). CDR3 bases: TGTGCCAGCAGTTGGGACAGGGTTATGACAGATACGCAGTATTTT. Protein sequence: CASSWDRVMTDTQYF.

V usage is TRBV19 and J usage is TRBJ1-3, with D tentatively TRBD1 (5 bases). The length of the CDR3 is 18 residues. Per germline, CDR1 LNHDA and CDR2 SQIVND (reference sequence). The ends were cut back, 6 bases at V and 2 bases at J, with 23 bases in the middle. The CDR3 nucleotides read TGTGCCAGTAGCCGAAACCTACAGGTTAGAATCGCTGGAAACACCATATATTTT. Translating gives CASSRNLQVRIAGNTIYF.

The sample holds one count of this clone. The rearrangement joins TRBV7-7 to TRBJ2-3; TRBD2 aligns across 7 bases. Germline V gene lookup returns CDR1 SSHAT and CDR2 FNYEAQ (reference sequence). The CDR3 has 14 amino acids. The CDR3 DNA reads as TGTGCTACCAAGGCGGGAGTAGGGCCAGATACGCAGTATTTT. Its translation is CATKAGVGPDTQYF.

The J gene is TRBJ2-2, the V gene TRBV9, with D tentatively TRBD2 (6 bases). V was trimmed by 4 bases and J by 3 bases, leaving 13 bases between them. Germline-derived CDR1 and CDR2 are SGDLS and YYNGEE. The length of the CDR3 is 15 residues. The CDR3 DNA reads as TGTGCCAGCAGCTTTAGCGGAGGGGACACCGGGGAGCTGTTTTTT. It is translated as CASSFSGGDTGELFF. Supplemented by reference TRBV9 and TRBJ2-2, the full variable domain reads DSGVTQTPKHLITATGQRVTLRCSPRSGDLSVYWYQQSLDQGLQFLIQYYNGEERAKGNILERFSAQQFPDLHSELNLSSLELGDSALYFCASSFSGGDTGELFFGEGSRLTVL.

This clone was recorded a few times. The chain links TRBV9 to TRBJ2-7, with 12 bases fitting TRBD1. V shed 4 bases, J shed 6 bases, and the junction held 5 bases outside the gene matches. Per the germline V gene, CDR1 is SGDLS and CDR2 is YYNGEE. This CDR3 has 14 residues. CDR3 amino acids: CASSTGQGAGEQYF. CDR3 nucleotide sequence: TGTGCCAGCAGCACGGGACAGGGGGCAGGCGAGCAGTACTTC.

CDR3 residues: CASSVESRGLALDTQYF. In DNA form, the CDR3 reads TGTGCCAGCAGCGTAGAGAGTCGAGGACTAGCTTTAGATACGCAGTATTTT. The rearrangement uses TRBV9 and TRBJ2-3; 8 bases fit TRBD2. The junction had 11 bases not matched to a gene; V was cut back by 0 bases and J by 5 bases. The CDR3 runs 17 residues. Per the germline V gene, CDR1 is SGDLS and CDR2 is YYNGEE. The complete variable domain, with remaining parts taken from reference TRBV9 and TRBJ2-3, reads DSGVTQTPKHLITATGQRVTLRCSPRSGDLSVYWYQQSLDQGLQFLIQYYNGEERAKGNILERFSAQQFPDLHSELNLSSLELGDSALYFCASSVESRGLALDTQYFGPGTRLTVL.

This chain links TRBV24-1 with TRBJ1-1; 7 nucleotides match TRBD1. CDR3 length equals 13 residues. Per germline, CDR1 KGHDR and CDR2 SFDVKD. After removal of 2 bases from V and 10 bases from J, the junction contained 6 bases not matched to a gene. The CDR3 nucleotides are TGTGCCACCAGTGATTCCGACAGGGAATCAGCTTTCTTT. This gives the protein CATSDSDRESAFF.

V is TRBV30 and J is TRBJ2-1; 10 bases agree with TRBD2. V dropped 4 bases and J dropped 7; count of bases not matched to a gene: 4. The CDR3 is 13 amino acids. Germline V gene lookup returns CDR1 GTSNPN and CDR2 SVGIG (reference sequence). This CDR3 is CAWKAGGFNEQFF. CDR3 sequence (DNA): TGTGCCTGGAAAGCGGGAGGGTTTAATGAGCAGTTCTTC. Filled out from reference TRBV30 and TRBJ2-1, the complete variable domain reads SQTIHQWPATLVQPVGSPLSLECTVEGTSNPNLYWYRQAAGRGLQLLFYSVGIGQISSEVPQNLSASRPQDRQFILSSKKLLLSDSGFYLCAWKAGGFNEQFFGPGTRLTVL.

The rearrangement links TRBV18 to TRBJ2-7; 12 nucleotides agree with TRBD1. From germline, CDR1 is KGHSH and CDR2 LQKENI. The V gene end was trimmed by 6 bases and the J gene end by 7 bases; junction bases not matched to a gene: 10. CDR3 length: 15 residues. DNA of the CDR3: TGTGCCAGCTCCCCTGGGGGACAGGGGGCAGGAGAGCAGTACGTC. This encodes CASSPGGQGAGEQYV.

The chain recombines TRBV13 with TRBJ2-7; 8 bases agree with TRBD1. Trimming cost V 2 bases and J 3 bases; bases outside gene matches: 12. The length of the CDR3 is 17 residues. From germline, CDR1 is PRHDT and CDR2 FYEKMQ (reference sequence). The CDR3 region has the DNA TGTGCCAGCAGCTTAAGCGGATGGGGGACAGGACTCTACGAGCAGTACGTC. Its translation: CASSLSGWGTGLYEQYV.

This clone came up once. The CDR3 protein is CASSLHGSNYGYTF. DNA of the CDR3: TGTGCCAGCAGCTTGCACGGGTCGAACTATGGCTACACCTTC. This rearrangement joins TRBV5-6 to TRBJ1-2; unclear D gene. There are 14 residues in the CDR3. Germline CDR1 is SGHDT and CDR2 is YYEEEE. Trimming took 1 base from V and 2 from J, leaving 9 bases between them.

CDR3 sequence reads: CASSYSLAALSYGYTF. In DNA form, the CDR3 reads TGTGCCAGCAGTTACTCGTTGGCGGCATTAAGCTATGGCTACACCTTC. The chain carries TRBV6-5 and TRBJ1-2; D ambiguous. Germline assignment: CDR1 MNHEY and CDR2 SVGAGI. V was pared by 0 bases and J by 4 bases, with 15 bases between. The CDR3 consists of 16 residues.

The V call is TRBV21-1, the J call TRBJ2-7; the table's D call of TRBD1 was not tested on the DNA. TRBV21-1 is assigned pseudogene status. The CDR3 loop spans 15 amino acids. The CDR3 is CASSKGGTGDLEQYV. CDR3 nucleotide sequence: TGTGCCAGCAGCAAAGGGGGGACAGGGGACCTCGAGCAGTACGTC.

The chain recombines TRBV7-9 with TRBJ2-7; 7 bases align to TRBD2. The CDR3 runs 14 residues. The trim removed 3 bases at V and 0 bases at J, leaving 2 bases unmatched. Germline CDR1 SEHNR, CDR2 FQNEAQ (reference sequence). CDR3 loop: CASSLRESSYEQYF. CDR3 sequence (DNA): TGTGCCAGCAGCTTGCGGGAGAGCTCCTACGAGCAGTACTTC.

This clone was seen once. The CDR3 DNA reads TGTGCCAGCAGTGAAGGGGAGGGGACTAGCGGGTGGGACTCCTACGAGCAGTACTTC. This translates into CASSEGEGTSGWDSYEQYF. V and J are TRBV2 and TRBJ2-7, with 12 bases matching TRBD2. CDR1 and CDR2 from the germline V gene are SNHLY and FYNNEI. V was clipped by 1 base and J by 0 bases; unmatched bases: 10. The CDR3 contains 19 residues.

In DNA form, the CDR3 reads TGTGCCAGTACGGGGGATAGCAATCAGCCCCAGCATTTT. Translation: CASTGDSNQPQHF. V and J are TRBV19 and TRBJ1-5; D possibly corresponds to TRBD1 (5 bases). This CDR3 is built from 13 residues. V lost 7 bases to trimming and J lost 0 bases, with 7 bases between them. The germline V gene encodes CDR1 LNHDA and CDR2 SQIVND (reference sequence).

J is TRBJ2-2 and V is TRBV5-1, with a tentative D call TRBD1 (6 bases). CDR1 is SGHRS and CDR2 is YFSETQ in the germline V gene. The CDR3 length is 15 residues. V shed 5 bases and J shed 0 bases, with 11 bases lying between them. CDR3 nucleotides: TGCGCCAGCAGACAGGGACACCCGAACACCGGGGAGCTGTTTTTT. This gives the protein CASRQGHPNTGELFF.

The sample holds a few counts of this clone. The V gene is TRBV3-1 (or the pseudogene TRBV3-2), the J gene TRBJ1-2; no definite D call. This CDR3 is 11 amino acids long. V lost 5 bases and J 7 bases, leaving 8 bases between the germline ends. Germline loops: CDR1 LGHDT, CDR2 YNNKEL (reference sequence). The CDR3 here is CASSSAVGYTF. The DNA of the CDR3 is TGTGCCAGCAGCTCGGCGGTTGGCTACACCTTC.

V and J are TRBV13 and TRBJ2-1, with TRBD2 matching over 11 bases. The CDR3 has 20 residues. Unmatched junction bases numbered 15, after V lost 5 bases and J lost 0 bases. CDR1 and CDR2 (germline): PRHDT, FYEKMQ (reference sequence). The CDR3: CASSTRGTSGGPSSYNEQFF. CDR3 DNA sequence: TGTGCCAGCAGCACCCGTGGTACTAGCGGGGGCCCCAGCTCCTACAATGAGCAGTTCTTC.

The rearrangement joins TRBV2 to TRBJ1-1, with TRBD1 matching 8 bases. This CDR3 region has 14 residues. Per germline, CDR1 SNHLY and CDR2 FYNNEI. Germline trimming cut 3 bases from V and 11 bases from J; bases unmatched to any gene: 11. CDR3 protein: CASSERRTGSGAFF. The CDR3 bases are TGTGCCAGCAGTGAGCGTAGGACAGGGTCCGGCGCTTTCTTT.